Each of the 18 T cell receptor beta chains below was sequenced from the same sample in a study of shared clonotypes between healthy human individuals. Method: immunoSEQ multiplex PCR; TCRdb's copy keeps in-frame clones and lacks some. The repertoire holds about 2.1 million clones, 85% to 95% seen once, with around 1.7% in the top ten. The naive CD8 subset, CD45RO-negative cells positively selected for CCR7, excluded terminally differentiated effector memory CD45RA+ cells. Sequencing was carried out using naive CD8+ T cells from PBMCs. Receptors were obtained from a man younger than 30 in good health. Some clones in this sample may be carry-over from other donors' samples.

CDR3 loop: CASGVLSLQETQYF. In DNA form, the CDR3 reads TGTGCTAGTGGGGTGCTGAGTTTACAAGAGACCCAGTACTTC. This rearrangement joins TRBV12-5 to TRBJ2-5; D gene uncertain. Germline lookup yields CDR1 LGHNT and CDR2 FRNRAP. The CDR3 covers 14 residues. V was clipped by 6 bases and J by 2 bases, with 13 bases between them.

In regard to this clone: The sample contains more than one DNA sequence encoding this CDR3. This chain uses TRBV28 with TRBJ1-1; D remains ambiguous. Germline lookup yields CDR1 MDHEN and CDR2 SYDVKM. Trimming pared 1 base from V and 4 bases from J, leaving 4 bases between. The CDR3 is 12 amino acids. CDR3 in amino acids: CASSLSGTEAFF. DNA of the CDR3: TGTGCCAGCAGTTTATCGGGCACTGAAGCTTTCTTT.

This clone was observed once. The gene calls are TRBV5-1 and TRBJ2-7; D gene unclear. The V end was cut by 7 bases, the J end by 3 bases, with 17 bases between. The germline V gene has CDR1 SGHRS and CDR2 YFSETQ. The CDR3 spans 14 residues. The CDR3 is CASCLGRDDYEQYF. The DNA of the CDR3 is TGCGCCAGCTGCCTTGGTAGGGATGACTACGAGCAGTACTTC.

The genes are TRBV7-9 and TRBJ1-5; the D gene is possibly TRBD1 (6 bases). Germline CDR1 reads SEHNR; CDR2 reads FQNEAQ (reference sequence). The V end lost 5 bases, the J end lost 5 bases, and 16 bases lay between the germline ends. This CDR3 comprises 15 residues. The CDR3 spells CASSGGQPDDQPQHF. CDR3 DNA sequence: TGTGCCAGCAGCGGAGGACAGCCGGATGATCAGCCCCAGCATTTT.

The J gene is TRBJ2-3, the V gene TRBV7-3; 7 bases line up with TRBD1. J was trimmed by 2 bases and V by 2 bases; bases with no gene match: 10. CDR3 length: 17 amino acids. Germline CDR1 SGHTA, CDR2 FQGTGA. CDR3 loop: CASSLSPRTGNTDTQYF. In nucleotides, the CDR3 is TGTGCCAGCAGCTTATCGCCCCGGACAGGAAACACAGATACGCAGTATTTT.

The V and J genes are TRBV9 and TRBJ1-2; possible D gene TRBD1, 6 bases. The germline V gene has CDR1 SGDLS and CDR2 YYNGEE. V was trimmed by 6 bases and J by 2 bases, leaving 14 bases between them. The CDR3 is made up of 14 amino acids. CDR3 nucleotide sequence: TGTGCCAGCAACCCGGGGGGGGGCAACTATGGCTACACCTTC. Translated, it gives CASNPGGGNYGYTF.

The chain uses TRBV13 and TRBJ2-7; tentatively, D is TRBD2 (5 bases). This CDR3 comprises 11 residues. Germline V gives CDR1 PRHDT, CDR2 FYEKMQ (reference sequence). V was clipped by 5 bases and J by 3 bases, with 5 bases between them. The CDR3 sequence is CASSGGYEQYF. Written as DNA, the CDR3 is TGTGCCAGCAGCGGAGGCTACGAGCAGTACTTC.

CDR3 region: CASSLGQDFYEQYF. CDR3 coding DNA: TGTGCCAGCAGCTTGGGACAGGACTTCTACGAGCAGTACTTC. The V and J genes are TRBV13 and TRBJ2-7; the match to TRBD1 covers 8 bases. Losses at the gene ends were 3 bases for V and 3 bases for J; bases not matched to a gene: 4. Germline values: CDR1 PRHDT, CDR2 FYEKMQ (reference sequence). CDR3 size: 14 residues.

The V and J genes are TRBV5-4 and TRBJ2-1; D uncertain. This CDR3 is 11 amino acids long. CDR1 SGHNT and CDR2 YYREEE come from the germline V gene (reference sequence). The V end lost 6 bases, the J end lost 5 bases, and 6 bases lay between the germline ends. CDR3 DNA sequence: TGTGCCAGCACCTTAAACAATGAGCAGTTCTTC. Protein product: CASTLNNEQFF. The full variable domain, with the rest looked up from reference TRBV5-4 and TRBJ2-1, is ETGVTQSPTHLIKTRGQQVTLRCSSQSGHNTVSWYQQALGQGPQFIFQYYREEENGRGNFPPRFSGLQFPNYSSELNVNALELDDSALYLCASTLNNEQFFGPGTRLTVL.

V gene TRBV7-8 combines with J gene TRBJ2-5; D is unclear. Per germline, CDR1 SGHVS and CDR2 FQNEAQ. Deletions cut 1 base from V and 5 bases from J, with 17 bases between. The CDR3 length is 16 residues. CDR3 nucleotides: TGTGCCAGCAGCTTAGATCTGGCCCGCCCGGAGGAGACCCAGTACTTC. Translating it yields CASSLDLARPEETQYF.

The CDR3 here is CAISVNPREGTVEAFF. For the CDR3, the DNA is TGTGCCATCAGTGTGAATCCCCGGGAGGGTACTGTTGAAGCTTTCTTT. The V call is TRBV10-3, the J call TRBJ1-1; D call uncertain. V was trimmed by 4 bases and J by 7 bases, leaving 22 bases between them. There are 16 residues in the CDR3. Germline V gene sequence: CDR1 ENHRY, CDR2 SYGVKD.

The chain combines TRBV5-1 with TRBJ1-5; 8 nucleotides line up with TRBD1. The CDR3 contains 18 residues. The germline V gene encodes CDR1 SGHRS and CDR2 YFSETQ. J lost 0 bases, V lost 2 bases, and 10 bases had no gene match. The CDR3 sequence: CASSFRDRRNYSNQPQHF. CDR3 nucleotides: TGCGCCAGCAGCTTCAGGGACAGGAGAAATTATAGCAATCAGCCCCAGCATTTT.

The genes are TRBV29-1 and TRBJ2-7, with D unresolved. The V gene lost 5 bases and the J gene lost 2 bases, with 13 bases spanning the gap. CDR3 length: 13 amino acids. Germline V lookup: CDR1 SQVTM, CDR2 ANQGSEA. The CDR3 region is CSVTIGWAYEQYF. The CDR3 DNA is TGCAGCGTTACTATTGGGTGGGCCTACGAGCAGTACTTC.

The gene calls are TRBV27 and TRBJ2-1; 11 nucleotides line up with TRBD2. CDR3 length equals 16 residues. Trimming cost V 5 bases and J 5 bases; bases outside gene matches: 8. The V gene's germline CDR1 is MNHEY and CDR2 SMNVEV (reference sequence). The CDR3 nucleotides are TGTGCCAGCAGTATCCTAGCGGGGGGACTGAACAATGAGCAGTTCTTC. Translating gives CASSILAGGLNNEQFF.

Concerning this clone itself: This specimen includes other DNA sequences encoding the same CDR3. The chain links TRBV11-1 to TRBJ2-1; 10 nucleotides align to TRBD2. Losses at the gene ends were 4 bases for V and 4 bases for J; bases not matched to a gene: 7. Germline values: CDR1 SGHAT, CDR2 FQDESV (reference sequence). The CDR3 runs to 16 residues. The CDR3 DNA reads TGTGCCAGCAGCTCGCGGACTAGCGGAACGTACAATGAGCAGTTCTTC. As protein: CASSSRTSGTYNEQFF.

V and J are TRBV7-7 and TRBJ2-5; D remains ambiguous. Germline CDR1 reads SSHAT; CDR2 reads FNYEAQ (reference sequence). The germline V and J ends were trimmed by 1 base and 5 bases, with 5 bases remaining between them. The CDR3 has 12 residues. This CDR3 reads CASSLDRETQYF. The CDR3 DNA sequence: TGTGCCAGCAGCTTAGATCGCGAGACCCAGTACTTC.

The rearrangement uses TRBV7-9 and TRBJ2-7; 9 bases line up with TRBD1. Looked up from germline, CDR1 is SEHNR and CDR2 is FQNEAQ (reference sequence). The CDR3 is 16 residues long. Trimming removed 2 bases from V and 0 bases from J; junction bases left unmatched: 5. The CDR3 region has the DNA TGTGCCAGCAGCTTATTTGGGGACAGGGACTCCTACGAGCAGTACTTC. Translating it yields CASSLFGDRDSYEQYF.

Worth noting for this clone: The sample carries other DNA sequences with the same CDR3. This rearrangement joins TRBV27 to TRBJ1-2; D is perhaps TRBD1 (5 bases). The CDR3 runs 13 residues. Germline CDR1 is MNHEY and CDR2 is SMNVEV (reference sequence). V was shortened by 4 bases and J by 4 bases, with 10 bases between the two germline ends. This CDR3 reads CASSSGTAYGYTF. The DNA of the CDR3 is TGTGCCAGCAGTTCGGGGACCGCCTATGGCTACACCTTC.